This TCR beta chain is drawn from a study of memory B cells and T cells in multiple sclerosis. Findings and caveats of the study: Clone-set sizes differed between compartments, so shared clonotype counts needed normalization.

For this clone: As yet, its antigen is unknown.

Separate sequencing covered autoproliferating (CFSE-dim) and non-proliferating (CFSE-high) T cells from stimulus-free culture. Cultures began with roughly 5x10^7 CFSE-labeled PBMCs, unstimulated for more than 6 days, with replicate wells pooled. CFSE at 0.4 to 0.6 uM labeled the PBMCs, which were then cultured unstimulated. The protocol was immunoSEQ multiplex PCR, while the TCRdb copy is restricted to in-frame clones and leaves out a portion. The table lists about 46,000 clones, roughly 82% of them singletons. Trimming took off 1 base at V and 3 bases at J, with 6 bases between the two ends. Per the germline V gene, CDR1 is SSHAT and CDR2 is FNYEAQ (reference sequence). This CDR3 contains 13 residues.

The chain uses TRBV7-7 and TRBJ1-1, with D unclear. This TCR derives from a human donor with multiple sclerosis. The sample consisted of PBMCs from blood kept in culture. CDR3 DNA: TGTGCCAGCAGCTTAGGCACAGACACTGAAGCTTTCTTT. It codes for CASSLGTDTEAFF.